Listed below are T cell receptor beta chains from one sample, sequenced in a study of shared T cell receptors in the human thymus. Sequencing was performed with immunoSEQ multiplex PCR; in TCRdb, only in-frame clones are kept and a portion is missing. The sample includes about 730,000 clones, approximately 83% of them seen just once. The same data also contributed to another study, on human thymus T cells.

The sequenced sample was thymocytes. These receptors came from a girl under two years old with a congenital heart defect. Each CDR3 is given with its conserved first and last residue. D genes are given only for firm matches. Some rows mark clone size as missing; the rest say once, few, many or name a class of expanded clone.

j_call: TRBJ1-1
v_call: TRBV20-1
clone_size: .
d_call: .
cdr3_nt: TGCAGTGCTAGTCTGGCGGCAGAAGCTTTCTTT
cdr3_aa: CSASLAAEAFF

j_call: TRBJ2-7
v_call: TRBV7-2
clone_size: .
d_call: TRBD1
cdr3_nt: TGTGCCAGCAGCTTAGTCGGCAGGGGGAACTCCGAGCAGTACTTC
cdr3_aa: CASSLVGRGNSEQYF

j_call: TRBJ1-2
v_call: TRBV19
clone_size: .
d_call: TRBD1
cdr3_nt: TGTGCCAGTATCCCGCGACAGGGGGCGTTCGGCTACACCTTC
cdr3_aa: CASIPRQGAFGYTF

j_call: TRBJ2-1
v_call: TRBV27
clone_size: .
d_call: .
cdr3_nt: TGTGCCAGCAGTTTGATTGGAGGTGTAGGGCAGTTCTTC
cdr3_aa: CASSLIGGVGQFF

j_call: TRBJ1-2
v_call: TRBV7-9
clone_size: .
d_call: .
cdr3_nt: TGTGCCACCAAGGCCGGGACACCCAAACCCCCCTATTATGGCTACACCTTC
cdr3_aa: CATKAGTPKPPYYGYTF

j_call: TRBJ1-3
v_call: TRBV7-8
clone_size: few
d_call: TRBD1
cdr3_nt: TGTGCCAGCAGCTTAGTAACAGGGGCACCAGGAAACACCATATATTTT
cdr3_aa: CASSLVTGAPGNTIYF

j_call: TRBJ2-1
v_call: TRBV4-3
clone_size: .
d_call: .
cdr3_nt: TGCGCCAGCAGCCAAGGAGGGAAGGGACTGAATGAGCAGTTCTTC
cdr3_aa: CASSQGGKGLNEQFF

j_call: TRBJ2-2
v_call: TRBV10-2
clone_size: .
d_call: TRBD1
cdr3_nt: TGCGCCGGTAGGACAGGGGAGAACACCGGGGAGCTGTTTTTT
cdr3_aa: CAGRTGENTGELFF

j_call: TRBJ2-5
v_call: TRBV27
clone_size: .
d_call: TRBD2
cdr3_nt: TGTGCCAGCAGTTTCTTAATCCGGGGGGGAGCCCCAGAGACCCAGTACTTC
cdr3_aa: CASSFLIRGGAPETQYF

j_call: TRBJ2-7
v_call: TRBV6-6
clone_size: .
d_call: TRBD1
cdr3_nt: TGTGCCAGCAGGCTTAACAGGGGGCTCACCTACGAGCAGTACTTC
cdr3_aa: CASRLNRGLTYEQYF

j_call: TRBJ2-3
v_call: TRBV7-2
clone_size: .
d_call: TRBD2
cdr3_nt: TGTGCCAGCAGCCCCCGGCGGGGGGGCACAGATACGCAGTATTTT
cdr3_aa: CASSPRRGGTDTQYF

j_call: TRBJ2-1
v_call: TRBV5-8
clone_size: .
d_call: .
cdr3_nt: TGTGCCAGCAGCTTGTCGGGGGGCCTAATCCACTACAATGAGCAGTTCTTC
cdr3_aa: CASSLSGGLIHYNEQFF

j_call: TRBJ1-2
v_call: TRBV27
clone_size: few
d_call: TRBD1
cdr3_nt: TGTGCCAGCAGTGGCCGGACAGGGGGATTTTCTGGCTACACCTTC
cdr3_aa: CASSGRTGGFSGYTF

j_call: TRBJ1-1
v_call: TRBV4-1
clone_size: .
d_call: .
cdr3_nt: TGCGCCAGCAGCCAATGGAATGAGAACAGGGTCACTGAAGCTTTCTTT
cdr3_aa: CASSQWNENRVTEAFF

j_call: TRBJ1-1
v_call: TRBV5-1
clone_size: .
d_call: TRBD1
cdr3_nt: TGCGCCAGCAGCTTGGCCGAAACAGGGGGCACTGAAGCTTTCTTT
cdr3_aa: CASSLAETGGTEAFF

j_call: TRBJ1-2
v_call: TRBV5-1
clone_size: .
d_call: .
cdr3_nt: TGCGCCAGCAGCTTGTGGACAAGGGAAAGTAGCTATGGCTACACCTTC
cdr3_aa: CASSLWTRESSYGYTF

j_call: TRBJ2-7
v_call: TRBV29-1
clone_size: .
d_call: .
cdr3_nt: TGCAGCGTTGGAAATGGATTGGGACTTGCCTACGAGCAGTACTTC
cdr3_aa: CSVGNGLGLAYEQYF

j_call: TRBJ1-1
v_call: TRBV5-6
clone_size: .
d_call: .
cdr3_nt: TGTGCCAGCAGCCTTTCAGAATACAGGGCAAATAACACTGAAGCTTTCTTT
cdr3_aa: CASSLSEYRANNTEAFF

j_call: TRBJ2-4
v_call: TRBV5-6
clone_size: .
d_call: .
cdr3_nt: TGTGCCAGCAGCTTGCAGGGGGCCAAAAACATTCAGTACTTC
cdr3_aa: CASSLQGAKNIQYF

j_call: TRBJ2-1
v_call: TRBV15
clone_size: .
d_call: TRBD2
cdr3_nt: TGTGCCACCAGCAGGTCCGGGGGGGCCGTGAAGGGTGAGCAGTTCTTC
cdr3_aa: CATSRSGGAVKGEQFF

j_call: TRBJ2-5
v_call: TRBV6-4
clone_size: .
d_call: TRBD2
cdr3_nt: TGTGCCAGCAGTGACTACTGTACGGGGGGGCAACAAGAGACCCAGTACTTC
cdr3_aa: CASSDYCTGGQQETQYF

j_call: TRBJ1-1
v_call: TRBV11-1
clone_size: .
d_call: .
cdr3_nt: TGTGCCAGCAGCTTAGTGGGACTGACGAACACTGAAGCTTTCTTT
cdr3_aa: CASSLVGLTNTEAFF

j_call: TRBJ2-5
v_call: TRBV6-4
clone_size: .
d_call: TRBD2
cdr3_nt: TGTGCCAGCAGTGAACCGCTAGCGGGGAAAGAGACCCAGTACTTC
cdr3_aa: CASSEPLAGKETQYF

j_call: TRBJ1-6
v_call: TRBV9
clone_size: .
d_call: TRBD1
cdr3_nt: TGTGCCAGCAGCGCCGCCCCATCTTCAGGGGGCAGGGATTCACCCCTCCACTTT
cdr3_aa: CASSAAPSSGGRDSPLHF

j_call: TRBJ2-3
v_call: TRBV5-1
clone_size: few
d_call: TRBD2
cdr3_nt: TGCGCCAGCAGCTTGGTGGTTCCTAGCGGGGGGCGGTCTCTAACAGATACGCAGTATTTT
cdr3_aa: CASSLVVPSGGRSLTDTQYF

j_call: TRBJ1-6
v_call: TRBV7-4
clone_size: .
d_call: .
cdr3_nt: TGTGCCAGCAGCACACCAGGGATGGGACCCCTCCACTTT
cdr3_aa: CASSTPGMGPLHF

j_call: TRBJ1-2
v_call: TRBV9
clone_size: .
d_call: TRBD1
cdr3_nt: TGTGCCAGCAGCATCAGGGGGGACAACTATGGCTACACCTTC
cdr3_aa: CASSIRGDNYGYTF

j_call: TRBJ2-7
v_call: TRBV12-1
clone_size: .
d_call: .
cdr3_nt: TGTGCCAGCAGCTTTGACGCCGGGACAGGGACCGAGCAGTACTTC
cdr3_aa: CASSFDAGTGTEQYF

j_call: TRBJ1-5
v_call: TRBV7-9
clone_size: .
d_call: TRBD1
cdr3_nt: TGTGCCAGCAGCCTATGGACAGGGAACGAGAATAGCAATCAGCCCCAGCATTTT
cdr3_aa: CASSLWTGNENSNQPQHF

j_call: TRBJ2-7
v_call: TRBV28
clone_size: .
d_call: .
cdr3_nt: TGTGCCAGCAGTTTCAGGTCCCCCTACGAGCAGTACTTC
cdr3_aa: CASSFRSPYEQYF

j_call: TRBJ1-6
v_call: TRBV19
clone_size: .
d_call: TRBD1
cdr3_nt: TGTGCCAGTAACATACCTGGGGGACAGGTTAATTCACCCCTCCACTTT
cdr3_aa: CASNIPGGQVNSPLHF

j_call: TRBJ1-2
v_call: TRBV27
clone_size: .
d_call: .
cdr3_nt: TGTGCCAGCAGGCGCACACTAGGCTTCCTCTATGGCTACACCTTC
cdr3_aa: CASRRTLGFLYGYTF

j_call: TRBJ1-1
v_call: TRBV7-9
clone_size: .
d_call: .
cdr3_nt: TGTGCCAGCAGCTCCGCTACAGGGAACACTGAAGCTTTCTTT
cdr3_aa: CASSSATGNTEAFF

j_call: TRBJ2-2
v_call: TRBV11-2
clone_size: .
d_call: TRBD2
cdr3_nt: TGTGCCAGCAGCTTCCCGGGACTAGCGGGAGTGAACACCGGGGAGCTGTTTTTT
cdr3_aa: CASSFPGLAGVNTGELFF

j_call: TRBJ2-7
v_call: TRBV7-2
clone_size: .
d_call: TRBD2
cdr3_nt: TGTGCCAGCAGCATAGCCGGGACTACGAATTACGAGCAGTACTTC
cdr3_aa: CASSIAGTTNYEQYF

j_call: TRBJ2-1
v_call: TRBV6-5
clone_size: few
d_call: TRBD2
cdr3_nt: TGTGCCAGCTCGGGGGCGGGGGGGAATGAGCAGTTCTTC
cdr3_aa: CASSGAGGNEQFF

j_call: TRBJ1-2
v_call: TRBV19
clone_size: .
d_call: .
cdr3_nt: TGTGCCAGTAGTATAGGGGGAGTGAATGGCTACACCTTC
cdr3_aa: CASSIGGVNGYTF

j_call: TRBJ2-7
v_call: TRBV2
clone_size: .
d_call: TRBD1
cdr3_nt: TGTGCCAGCAGCGTTGGGACAGGGTGGTACGAGCAGTACTTC
cdr3_aa: CASSVGTGWYEQYF

j_call: TRBJ2-3
v_call: TRBV2
clone_size: once
d_call: .
cdr3_nt: TGTGCCAGCATTCACGAGGGGGGGCCGGATACAGATACGCAGTATTTT
cdr3_aa: CASIHEGGPDTDTQYF

j_call: TRBJ2-2
v_call: TRBV28
clone_size: .
d_call: .
cdr3_nt: TGTGCCAGCAGTAGAACAGTAGCGAACACCGGGGAGCTGTTTTTT
cdr3_aa: CASSRTVANTGELFF